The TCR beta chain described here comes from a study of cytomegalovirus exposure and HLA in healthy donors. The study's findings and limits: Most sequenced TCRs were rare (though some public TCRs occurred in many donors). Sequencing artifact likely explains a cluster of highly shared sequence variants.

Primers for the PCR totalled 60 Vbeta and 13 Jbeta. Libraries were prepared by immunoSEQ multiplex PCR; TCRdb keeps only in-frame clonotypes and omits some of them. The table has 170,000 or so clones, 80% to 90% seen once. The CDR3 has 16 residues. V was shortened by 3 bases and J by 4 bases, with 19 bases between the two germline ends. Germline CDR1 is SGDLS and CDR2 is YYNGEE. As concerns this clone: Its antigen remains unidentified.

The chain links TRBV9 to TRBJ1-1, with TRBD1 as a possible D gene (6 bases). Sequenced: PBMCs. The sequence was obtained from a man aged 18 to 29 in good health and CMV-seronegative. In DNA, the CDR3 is TGTGCCAGCAGCGCGGGGGGCGCGGGCGTCGGCACTGAAGCTTTCTTT. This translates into CASSAGGAGVGTEAFF.